One and the same sample provided the 31 T cell receptor beta chains below, sequenced in a study of blood T cells in healthy people across ages. The authors ran a second PCR of roughly 6 to 12 cycles using a sample-barcoded 5' primer and a J-beta primer mix. A single record per CDR3 protein comes from TCRdb applying MiXCR to the 5' RACE reads. The table lists approximately 800,000 distinct CDR3 sequences, less than 60% of them singletons. Sequenced material: blood. These receptors came from an elderly man in good health.

The chain employs TRBV7-2 and TRBJ2-7; D not resolved. V lost 2 bases and J lost 7, with 18 bases in between. The germline V gene has CDR1 SGHTA and CDR2 FQGNSA. There are 15 residues in the CDR3. The CDR3 DNA sequence: TGTGCCAGCAGCTTAACGCACTACTCCTACAATGAGCAGTACTTC. It is translated as CASSLTHYSYNEQYF.

As regards this clonotype: This sequence may be a read error, since a much larger clone differs from it by one base. The V gene is TRBV6-2 or TRBV6-3, the J gene TRBJ2-5, with 11 nucleotides matching TRBD2. CDR1 and CDR2 (germline): MNHEY, SVGEGT. The CDR3 is 13 residues long. The CDR3 is CAGRLAGQETQYF. Written as DNA, the CDR3 is TGTGCCGGCAGACTAGCGGGACAAGAGACCCAGTACTTC.

The sample holds a few counts of this clonotype. The chain joins TRBV7-2 to TRBJ2-7; 10 bases agree with TRBD2. Germline values: CDR1 SGHTA, CDR2 FQGNSA. CDR3 length: 15 amino acids. Trimming took 4 bases from V and 4 from J; bases not matched to a gene: 7. For the CDR3, the DNA is TGTGCCAGCAGCTCGGCTAGCGGGAGAGTATACGAGCAGTACTTC. Residues: CASSSASGRVYEQYF.

CDR3 sequence reads: CASSEAQRWDRPSTDTQYF. The DNA of the CDR3 is TGTGCCAGCAGTGAAGCGCAAAGATGGGACAGGCCTAGCACAGATACGCAGTATTTT. This chain joins TRBV2 and TRBJ2-3; 8 positions agree with TRBD1. The length of the CDR3 is 19 residues. CDR1 SNHLY and CDR2 FYNNEI come from the germline V gene. The V and J ends lost 0 bases and 0 bases, in that order; junction bases with no gene match: 11. Full variable domain (rest looked up from reference TRBV2 and TRBJ2-3): EPEVTQTPSHQVTQMGQEVILRCVPISNHLYFYWYRQILGQKVEFLVSFYNNEISEKSEIFDDQFSVERPDGSNFTLKIRSTKLEDSAMYFCASSEAQRWDRPSTDTQYFGPGTRLTVL.

The genes are TRBV12-3 or TRBV12-4 and TRBJ1-2; D gene unclear. The V end was cut by 5 bases, the J end by 4 bases, with 8 bases between. This CDR3 contains 12 residues. CDR3 nucleotide sequence: TGTGCCAGCAGTGCAGACGGCTATGGCTACACCTTC. It yields the protein CASSADGYGYTF.

V gene TRBV13 combines with J gene TRBJ1-1; 9 nucleotides line up with TRBD1. The CDR3 consists of 12 residues. Germline CDR1 and CDR2: PRHDT and FYEKMQ (reference sequence). V lost 5 bases to trimming and J lost 11 bases; unmatched junction nucleotides: 6. The CDR3 is CASSLTGGRAFF. In DNA form, the CDR3 reads TGTGCCAGCAGCCTTACAGGGGGCAGGGCTTTCTTT. Full variable domain (rest looked up from reference TRBV13 and TRBJ1-1): AAGVIQSPRHLIKEKRETATLKCYPIPRHDTVYWYQQGPGQDPQFLISFYEKMQSDKGSIPDRFSAQQFSDYHSELNMSSLELGDSALYFCASSLTGGRAFFGQGTRLTVV.

In this sample, this clonotype turned up many times. This chain connects TRBV29-1 to TRBJ1-2, with D unclear. The ends were cut back, 3 bases at V and 5 bases at J, with 10 bases in the middle. The CDR3 has 12 amino acids. From germline, CDR1 is SQVTM and CDR2 ANQGSEA. The CDR3 sequence is CSVERGNYGYTF. As DNA, the CDR3 is TGCAGCGTTGAGCGGGGAAATTATGGCTACACCTTC.

The genes are TRBV6-5 and TRBJ1-2, with 8 bases matching TRBD1. The CDR3 contains 16 residues. Germline V gene sequence: CDR1 MNHEY, CDR2 SVGAGI. J was trimmed by 4 bases and V by 0 bases; bases with no gene match: 7. CDR3 loop: CASSYSQGAGGYGYTF. The CDR3 bases are TGTGCCAGCAGTTACTCCCAGGGGGCAGGGGGCTATGGCTACACCTTC.

V usage is TRBV6-2 or TRBV6-3 and J usage is TRBJ2-1; no clear D. This CDR3 has 13 residues. Trimming left V 2 bases short and J 5 bases short, with 7 bases between. The germline gives CDR1 MNHEY, CDR2 SVGEGT. CDR3 in amino acids: CASSYRANNEQFF. Written as DNA, the CDR3 is TGTGCCAGCAGTTACCGAGCTAACAATGAGCAGTTCTTC.

The chain carries TRBV5-1 and TRBJ2-2; D uncertain. This CDR3 comprises 15 residues. The V end was cut by 1 base, the J end by 3 bases, with 10 bases between. Germline lookup yields CDR1 SGHRS and CDR2 YFSETQ. The CDR3 bases are TGCGCCAGCAGCTTGTCCGTTGCGGACACCGGGGAGCTGTTTTTT. Its protein is CASSLSVADTGELFF.

This clonotype has a handful of counts. The V and J genes are TRBV12-3 or TRBV12-4 and TRBJ1-2; no firm D call. Trimming stripped 6 bases from V and 5 bases from J, with 13 bases between. There are 13 residues in the CDR3. The chain's CDR3 is CASSVRVSYGYTF. The DNA of the CDR3 is TGTGCCAGCAGCGTCCGGGTCTCTTATGGCTACACCTTC.

V gene TRBV7-9 combines with J gene TRBJ2-4, with 11 bases that match TRBD2. Germline-derived CDR1 and CDR2 are SEHNR and FQNEAQ (reference sequence). V lost 5 bases, J lost 9 bases, and 15 bases stayed unmatched. The CDR3 is 17 amino acids. The CDR3 DNA is TGTGCCAGCAGCGAAATGGGGACTAGCGGACCAAGTGGCATTCAGTACTTC. Protein: CASSEMGTSGPSGIQYF.

The V gene is TRBV7-9, the J gene TRBJ2-1; 10 bases line up with TRBD2. CDR3 length: 16 residues. The V and J ends lost 1 base and 6 bases, in that order; junction bases with no gene match: 6. Germline V lookup: CDR1 SEHNR, CDR2 FQNEAQ (reference sequence). The CDR3 nucleotides read TGTGCCAGCAGCTTAGTTTCGGGACTAGCGTCCAATGAGCAGTTCTTC. This encodes CASSLVSGLASNEQFF.

This clonotype was detected ten times or more. V usage is TRBV24-1 and J usage is TRBJ2-1, with TRBD2 as a possible D gene (5 bases). Germline V gene sequence: CDR1 KGHDR, CDR2 SFDVKD. The CDR3 runs to 14 residues. With 5 bases removed from V and 1 base from J, the gap between germline ends came to 8 bases. The CDR3 DNA sequence: TGTGCCACCAGTGTTGGCGGGTCCTACAATGAGCAGTTCTTC. It is translated as CATSVGGSYNEQFF.

DNA for the CDR3: TGTGCCAGCAGCCAAGGTTCGGCTAGCAATGAGCAGTTCTTC. Residues: CASSQGSASNEQFF. The rearrangement links TRBV3-1 to TRBJ2-1, with unresolved D. Germline-derived CDR1 and CDR2 are LGHDT and YNNKEL (reference sequence). This CDR3 has 14 amino acids. V lost 1 base and J lost 6, with 10 bases in between.

V usage is TRBV4-1 and J usage is TRBJ1-1; D is uncertain. In germline, CDR1 is MGHRA, CDR2 YSYEKL. The CDR3 is made up of 15 amino acids. V was cut by 0 bases and J by 1 base, with 9 bases left in between. The CDR3 loop reads CASSQDLRKNTEAFF. The CDR3 region has the DNA TGCGCCAGCAGCCAAGATCTCCGGAAGAACACTGAAGCTTTCTTT.

This clonotype showed up just a few times. V usage is TRBV7-3 and J usage is TRBJ2-7, with TRBD2 matching 7 bases. The germline CDR1 and CDR2 sequences are SGHTA and FQGTGA. The CDR3 is 15 residues long. The V segment lost 0 bases and the J segment 3 bases; nucleotides outside the gene matches: 5. The CDR3 DNA reads TGTGCCAGCAGCTTAACGGGCGGGAGAAGCTACGAGCAGTACTTC. This encodes CASSLTGGRSYEQYF.

The gene calls are TRBV29-1 and TRBJ2-3; D is uncertain. The CDR3 has 11 residues. The V gene's germline CDR1 is SQVTM and CDR2 ANQGSEA. V was pared by 8 bases and J by 1 base, with 7 bases between. CDR3 region: CSSRGTDTQYF. For the CDR3, the DNA is TGCAGCTCCCGGGGCACAGATACGCAGTATTTT.

The chain carries TRBV10-3 and TRBJ2-7; D is tentatively TRBD1 or TRBD2 (6 bases each). The CDR3 consists of 14 residues. Deletions cut 7 bases from V and 3 bases from J, with 16 bases between. The germline CDR1 and CDR2 sequences are ENHRY and SYGVKD. The DNA for the CDR3 is TGTGCCATCAAGTGGGGGGACACAAACTACGAGCAGTACTTC. Translating gives CAIKWGDTNYEQYF.

V and J are TRBV7-2 and TRBJ1-2; tentatively, D is TRBD1 (6 bases). This CDR3 is 13 amino acids long. Deletions cut 5 bases from V and 7 bases from J, with 14 bases between. CDR1 and CDR2 (germline): SGHTA, FQGNSA. CDR3 DNA sequence: TGTGCCAGCAGCGGAGGGGGGTTGGCTGGCTACACCTTC. It translates to CASSGGGLAGYTF.

The V and J genes are TRBV10-3 and TRBJ1-3; a weak D match, TRBD1 (6 bases). Germline CDR1 reads ENHRY; CDR2 reads SYGVKD. The CDR3 runs to 16 residues. V was cut by 0 bases and J by 5 bases, with 14 bases left in between. The CDR3 is CAISESSGAFRNTIYF. CDR3 bases: TGTGCCATCAGTGAGTCGTCAGGGGCTTTTCGAAACACCATATATTTT.

This rearrangement joins TRBV15 to TRBJ2-5; D remains unclear. The germline V gene encodes CDR1 LNHNV and CDR2 YYDKDF (reference sequence). The length of the CDR3 is 15 residues. Trimming cost V 0 bases and J 11 bases, with 19 bases left between them. The CDR3 loop is CATSREQRRSDEQYF. The CDR3 DNA reads as TGTGCCACCAGCAGAGAACAGCGACGGTCCGATGAGCAGTACTTC.

This clonotype was observed at least ten times. The CDR3 sequence: CSARSLTSGIPGSHNEQFF. The CDR3 coding sequence is TGCAGTGCTAGATCATTGACTAGCGGGATCCCCGGGTCACACAATGAGCAGTTCTTC. This chain joins TRBV20-1 and TRBJ2-1, with 11 bases fitting TRBD2. The CDR3 runs 19 residues. Germline lookup yields CDR1 DFQATT and CDR2 SNEGSKA (reference sequence). Germline trimming cut 2 bases from V and 5 bases from J; bases unmatched to any gene: 17.

Only a few counts were recorded for this clonotype. The genes are TRBV10-3 and TRBJ1-1; 8 bases line up with TRBD1. Germline V gene data show CDR1 as ENHRY and CDR2 as SYGVKD. V lost 6 bases, J lost 6 bases, and 6 bases stayed unmatched. CDR3 size: 13 residues. The CDR3, as DNA: TGTGCCATCAGCCGGACAGGGTTATCTGAAGCTTTCTTT. Protein sequence: CAISRTGLSEAFF.

This clonotype came up a few times. The chain employs TRBV24-1 and TRBJ2-5, with D maybe TRBD1 (6 bases). This CDR3 contains 15 residues. In germline, CDR1 is KGHDR, CDR2 SFDVKD. Trimming removed 2 bases at V and 3 bases at J, with 12 bases between. In nucleotides, the CDR3 is TGTGCCACCAGTGATTATCAGGGGCTAAAAGAGACCCAGTACTTC. This gives the protein CATSDYQGLKETQYF.

The rearrangement joins TRBV7-2 to TRBJ2-1; 14 bases agree with TRBD2. The CDR3 length is 20 residues. V lost 6 bases, J lost 0 bases, and 13 bases stayed unmatched. Germline V gene sequence: CDR1 SGHTA, CDR2 FQGNSA. The CDR3: CASRGPMGTSGSYSYNEQFF. The CDR3 DNA reads as TGTGCCAGCAGGGGACCGATGGGGACTAGCGGGAGCTACTCCTACAATGAGCAGTTCTTC.

This clonotype appeared many times. The chain couples TRBV11-2 to TRBJ1-2; tentative D call: TRBD1 (6 bases). This CDR3 spans 13 amino acids. V was clipped by 6 bases and J by 3 bases, with 11 bases between them. The germline CDR1 and CDR2 sequences are SGHAT and FQNNGV. CDR3 loop: CASSPGQDYGYTF. The CDR3 bases are TGTGCCAGCAGTCCGGGACAAGACTATGGCTACACCTTC.

The chain uses TRBV4-3 and TRBJ2-6, with a tentative D call TRBD2 (6 bases). Germline CDR1 LGHNA, CDR2 YSLEER. The CDR3 is 18 residues long. V was shortened by 0 bases and J by 0 bases, with 12 bases between the two germline ends. The CDR3 DNA follows: TGCGCCAGCAGCCAAGAAGGGACTTGGTCCTCTGGGGCCAACGTCCTGACTTTC. This codes for CASSQEGTWSSGANVLTF.

The chain uses TRBV20-1 and TRBJ2-2; 9 bases match TRBD2. The CDR3 contains 17 residues. Germline lookup yields CDR1 DFQATT and CDR2 SNEGSKA (reference sequence). The J segment lost 4 bases and the V segment lost 2 bases, leaving 11 bases of the junction unmatched. CDR3 protein: CSARFPRGGSGTGELFF. CDR3 nucleotides: TGCAGTGCTAGATTCCCGCGGGGGGGATCGGGCACCGGGGAGCTGTTTTTT.

This clonotype was detected only a few times. The J gene is TRBJ2-5, the V gene TRBV9; 8 bases are a match to TRBD1. The CDR3 length is 14 residues. Germline CDR1 is SGDLS and CDR2 is YYNGEE. Trimming cost V 3 bases and J 5 bases; bases outside gene matches: 6. The CDR3 nucleotides are TGTGCCAGCAGCGGCACCAGGGGGCGGGAGACCCAGTACTTC. It yields the protein CASSGTRGRETQYF.

This clonotype was detected only a few times. V usage is TRBV7-2 and J usage is TRBJ2-7; D possibly corresponds to TRBD1 (5 bases). CDR3 size: 16 residues. From germline, CDR1 is SGHTA and CDR2 FQGNSA. V was pared by 8 bases and J by 7 bases, with 27 bases between. This CDR3 is CASGPFETASLGEQYF. In nucleotides, the CDR3 is TGTGCCAGCGGCCCTTTTGAGACAGCCTCCTTGGGGGAGCAGTACTTC.